These 26 T cell receptor beta chains originate from one sample sequenced in a study of T cells in women clearing cervical HPV infection (dated by TCRdb to 2016 to 2018). Library method: the immunoSEQ multiplex PCR assay. In TCRdb, the immuneACCESS table is reduced to in-frame sequences with V and J assigned. These tables do not hold every clone; where another copy was compared, an unresolved V gene accounts for under half, and the others remain unexplained. This sample's table has entries for 30,000 to 35,000 clones. The top ten clones comprise 4.2% of the sample. Sequencing was done on a sample of blood buffy coat. The receptors come from a woman aged 18-70 years with a cervical HPV16 infection that either progressed to CIN3+ or cleared (not recorded which).

About this clone itself: The CDR3 end lies 3 residues beyond the end of the read and is filled in from the germline J gene. The chain carries TRBV29-1 and TRBJ2-1, with 12 bases that match TRBD2. The CDR3 sequence is 14 residues long. The trim removed 5 bases at V and 6 bases at J, leaving 5 bases unmatched. Germline-derived CDR1 and CDR2 are SQVTM and ANQGSEA. The sequenced CDR3 bases are TGCAGCGTTCTAGGACTAGCGGGGAGCAATGAG. It is translated as CSVLGLAGSNE. The complete CDR3 reads CSVLGLAGSNEQFF.

Worth noting for this clone: The read terminates 3 residues before the CDR3 end, so the remaining end is supplied by the germline J gene. The rearrangement uses TRBV4-2 and TRBJ1-2; perhaps TRBD1 as D (6 bases). The germline CDR1 and CDR2 sequences are LGHNA and YNFKEQ. Trimming pared 0 bases from V and 4 bases from J, leaving 12 bases between. This CDR3 has 15 amino acids. This CDR3 is CASSQDSAGAYGYTF. CDR3 DNA (partial): TGTGCCAGCAGCCAAGATAGCGCGGGGGCCTATGGC.

Concerning this clone: Coverage ceases 3 residues before the CDR3 finishes, and the germline J gene fills in the end. Distinct nucleotide sequences in the sample also encode this CDR3. V usage is TRBV2 and J usage is TRBJ1-5; the D gene is possibly TRBD1 (5 bases). CDR1 and CDR2 from the germline V gene are SNHLY and FYNNEI. This CDR3 is 13 amino acids long. Trimming took off 6 bases at V and 7 bases at J, with 13 bases between the two ends. CDR3 sequence reads: CASSEQGDQPQHF. The CDR3 DNA, read in part, is TGTGCCAGCAGCGAGCAGGGAGACCAGCCC.

As concerns this clone: The read comes to an end 3 residues before the CDR3 does, leaving the germline J gene to fill in the end. The chain is built from TRBV6-2 or TRBV6-3 and TRBJ1-2; 7 bases match TRBD1. The germline V gene encodes CDR1 MNHEY and CDR2 SVGEGT. The CDR3 length is 14 residues. CDR3 protein: CASSSTGAGFFYTF. CDR3 DNA, as far as it was read: TGTGCCAGCAGTTCCACAGGGGCTGGGTTCTTC.

The CDR3 DNA, read in part, is TGTGCCAGCAGCTTAGCACAGTCCTACGAG. The encoded protein is CASSLAQSYE. The whole CDR3 sequence reads CASSLAQSYEQYF. The chain combines TRBV11-2 with TRBJ2-7; D is undetermined. The missing CDR3 end, 3 residues past where the read stops, is filled in from the germline J gene. The CDR3 sequence is 13 residues long. CDR1 and CDR2 from the germline V gene are SGHAT and FQNNGV. Trimming removed 1 base at V and 1 base at J, with 5 bases between.

Turning to this clone: The observed sequence ends 3 residues before the CDR3 terminus, with the missing tail filled in from the germline J gene. The chain employs TRBV5-6 and TRBJ1-5; 8 bases align to TRBD1. V trimming: 1 base; J trimming: 5 bases; junction bases outside the gene matches: 2. Per the germline V gene, CDR1 is SGHDT and CDR2 is YYEEEE. This CDR3 has 14 residues. The CDR3 DNA, read in part, is TGTGCCAGCAGCTTGTTCAGGGGGCATCAGCCC. The encoded protein is CASSLFRGHQP. The CDR3 in full is CASSLFRGHQPQHF.

CDR3: CASSPPSRARDTEAFF. The CDR3 bases that were read are TGTGCCAGCTCACCACCCTCCAGGGCTAGGGACACTGAA. The gene calls are TRBV18 and TRBJ1-1; possibly TRBD1 for D (5 bases). The sequenced fragment ends 3 residues before the CDR3 boundary, so the rest is inferred from the germline J gene. V was clipped by 0 bases and J by 3 bases, with 14 bases between them. The CDR3 length is 16 residues. Per germline, CDR1 KGHSH and CDR2 LQKENI.

Worth noting for this clone: The read comes to an end 3 residues before the CDR3 does, leaving the germline J gene to fill in the end. The V gene is TRBV7-8, the J gene TRBJ1-4; 8 bases are a match to TRBD1. The CDR3 consists of 15 residues. In germline, CDR1 is SGHVS, CDR2 FQNEAQ. Germline trimming cut 5 bases from V and 8 bases from J; bases unmatched to any gene: 10. The CDR3 loop reads CASSPRQGPSEKLFF. The sequenced part of the CDR3 DNA is TGTGCCAGCAGCCCCAGACAGGGGCCGAGCGAAAAA.

Comment on this clone: The CDR3 is cut off 3 residues early in the read; its end comes from the germline J gene. The V call is TRBV7-2, the J call TRBJ2-3, with 8 nucleotides matching TRBD2. J lost 2 bases, V lost 6 bases, and 7 bases had no gene match. In germline, CDR1 is SGHTA, CDR2 FQGNSA. This CDR3 contains 15 residues. CDR3 DNA, as far as it was read: TGTGCCAGCAGATACGGACTAGCAGACACAGATACG. Protein sequence: CASRYGLADTDT. The full CDR3 protein is CASRYGLADTDTQYF. Looking up the rest from reference TRBV7-2 and TRBJ2-3 gives the full variable domain: GAGVSQSPSNKVTEKGKDVELRCDPISGHTALYWYRQSLGQGLEFLIYFQGNSAPDKSGLPSDRFSAERTGGSVSTLTIQRTQQEDSAVYLCASRYGLADTDTQYFGPGTRLTVL.

Comment on this clone: The read ends 3 residues before the CDR3 terminus; that terminus is restored from the germline J gene. V is TRBV7-2 and J is TRBJ2-7; 9 bases align to TRBD1. V was pared by 3 bases and J by 6 bases, with 9 bases of the junction left unmatched. This CDR3 contains 15 residues. The germline gives CDR1 SGHTA, CDR2 FQGNSA. The CDR3 bases that were read are TGTGCCAGCAGCTTTGGGGGACAGGGTGTGGGCGAG. It codes for CASSFGGQGVGE. The entire CDR3 protein reads CASSFGGQGVGEQYF.

A word on this clone: The sequenced fragment ends 3 residues before the CDR3 boundary, so the rest is inferred from the germline J gene. The chain links TRBV19 to TRBJ1-2; TRBD1 is a possible D gene (5 bases). The germline gives CDR1 LNHDA, CDR2 SQIVND (reference sequence). This CDR3 is built from 15 residues. Trimming took 0 bases from V and 2 from J, leaving 10 bases between them. The part of the CDR3 DNA that was read is TGTGCCAGTAGTATAGAAGTTGAGGGGAACTATGGC. It specifies CASSIEVEGNYG. From start to end, the CDR3 is CASSIEVEGNYGYTF.

Frequency places this clone as medium-sized. The read terminates 3 residues ahead of where the CDR3 ends, so the germline J gene completes it. V usage is TRBV6-4 and J usage is TRBJ2-3; a possible D gene is TRBD1 (6 bases). This CDR3 has 15 residues. V was cut by 5 bases and J by 0 bases, with 12 bases left in between. Germline assignment: CDR1 MRHNA and CDR2 SNTAGT. The covered CDR3 bases are TGTGCCAGCAGTCAGGGGATTCTTAGCACAGATACG. Amino acids: CASSQGILSTDT. In full, the CDR3 is CASSQGILSTDTQYF.

Remarks on this clone: The CDR3 is cut off 3 residues early in the read; its end comes from the germline J gene. This rearrangement joins TRBV7-9 to TRBJ2-1, with D unresolved. CDR3 size: 13 residues. Germline V CDR1 and CDR2: SEHNR, FQNEAQ (reference sequence). The V gene lost 0 bases and the J gene lost 9 bases, with 9 bases spanning the gap. Incomplete CDR3 DNA: TGTGCCAGCAGCTTAGCGCTAAACGGTGAG. It yields the protein CASSLALNGE. The full CDR3 reads CASSLALNGEQFF. The variable domain in full, with the rest retrieved from reference TRBV7-9 and TRBJ2-1, is DTGVSQNPRHKITKRGQNVTFRCDPISEHNRLYWYRQTLGQGPEFLTYFQNEAQLEKSRLLSDRFSAERPKGSFSTLEIQRTEQGDSAMYLCASSLALNGEQFFGPGTRLTVL.

Concerning this clone itself: The read ends 3 residues early relative to the CDR3; the germline J gene fills the gap. V gene TRBV7-9 combines with J gene TRBJ1-2; D is uncertain. The CDR3 loop spans 14 amino acids. Per the germline V gene, CDR1 is SEHNR and CDR2 is FQNEAQ (reference sequence). The CDR3 DNA, read in part, is TGTGCCAGCAGCTTAGATCTCAGTCAAGTAGGC. Translating it yields CASSLDLSQVG. The whole CDR3 reads CASSLDLSQVGYTF.

A remark on this clone: The read halts 3 residues ahead of the CDR3 end, with the missing end drawn from the germline J gene. J is TRBJ1-5 and V is TRBV7-9; tentative D call: TRBD1 (5 bases). This CDR3 has 12 amino acids. The germline V gene encodes CDR1 SEHNR and CDR2 FQNEAQ (reference sequence). V dropped 3 bases and J dropped 7 bases, with 7 bases sitting between them. CDR3 sequence: CASSFWGQPQHF. The DNA read from the CDR3 is TGTGCCAGCAGCTTTTGGGGCCAGCCC.

Points on this clone: The DNA ends 3 residues before the CDR3 does, and the rest of the CDR3 is filled in from the germline J gene. The chain links TRBV7-3 to TRBJ2-7, with 8 bases matching TRBD1. This CDR3 is 14 amino acids long. The V and J ends lost 5 bases and 0 bases, in that order; junction bases with no gene match: 3. The V gene's germline CDR1 is SGHTA and CDR2 FQGTGA. CDR3 sequence reads: CASSKTGGSYEQYF. Incomplete CDR3 DNA: TGTGCCAGCAGCAAAACAGGGGGCTCCTACGAG.

On this clone: The read ends 3 residues before the CDR3 terminus; that terminus is restored from the germline J gene. The rearrangement links TRBV11-1 to TRBJ1-5; no definite D call. Germline lookup yields CDR1 SGHAT and CDR2 FQDESV (reference sequence). The V end was cut by 1 base, the J end by 6 bases, with 7 bases between. This CDR3 has 13 residues. CDR3 bases read: TGTGCCAGCAGCTTAGATCGAGGTCAGCCC. Translation: CASSLDRGQP. Given in full, the CDR3 is CASSLDRGQPQHF.

In the case of this clone: The read is 3 residues too short to cover the CDR3 end, so that end is filled in from the germline J gene. The chain employs TRBV19 and TRBJ2-1; tentatively, D is TRBD1 (6 bases). CDR1 and CDR2 from the germline V gene are LNHDA and SQIVND (reference sequence). V lost 3 bases and J lost 1, with 7 bases in between. The CDR3 runs 14 residues. CDR3 bases read: TGTGCCAGTAGTATTACAGGGTCCTACAATGAG. Protein product: CASSITGSYNE. The full-length CDR3 reads as CASSITGSYNEQFF.

As regards this clone: The read gets to within 3 residues of the CDR3 end, and the germline J gene fills in the rest. This chain joins TRBV2 and TRBJ1-2; D unresolved. Trimming took off 8 bases at V and 2 bases at J, with 15 bases between the two ends. Per the germline V gene, CDR1 is SNHLY and CDR2 is FYNNEI. The CDR3 spans 14 residues. The sequenced part of the CDR3 DNA is TGTGCCAGCCTATTTATGACTGTGAACTATGGC. Protein sequence: CASLFMTVNYG. The CDR3 in full is CASLFMTVNYGYTF.

Concerning this clone itself: The CDR3 goes on 3 residues after the read ends, and that part is filled in from the germline J gene. V usage is TRBV28 and J usage is TRBJ1-2; TRBD1 matches at 7 bases. From germline, CDR1 is MDHEN and CDR2 SYDVKM. The CDR3 is made up of 14 amino acids. V shed 6 bases and J 4 bases; nucleotides not matched to a gene: 8. CDR3 loop: CASSEDQGGYGYTF. The DNA read from the CDR3 is TGTGCCAGCAGCGAGGATCAGGGGGGCTATGGC.

Details on this clone: The missing CDR3 end, 3 residues past where the read stops, is filled in from the germline J gene. The chain links TRBV7-9 to TRBJ2-1, with 13 bases fitting TRBD2. The CDR3 totals 15 residues. Germline trimming cut 7 bases from V and 6 bases from J; bases unmatched to any gene: 6. The V gene's germline CDR1 is SEHNR and CDR2 FQNEAQ (reference sequence). Incomplete CDR3 DNA: TGTGCCAGCATGCGGACTAGCGGGGGCAGCAATGAG. Translation: CASMRTSGGSNE. The complete CDR3 sequence is CASMRTSGGSNEQFF.

Of note for this clone: With the read ending 3 residues before the CDR3 end, the germline J gene is used to fill in that end. J is TRBJ2-7 and V is TRBV5-8; 7 positions match TRBD2. Germline loops: CDR1 SGHTS, CDR2 YDEGEE. The V gene end was trimmed by 4 bases and the J gene end by 1 base; junction bases not matched to a gene: 5. The CDR3 totals 14 residues. Here the CDR3 reads CASSEPGGSYEQYF. The sequenced CDR3 bases are TGTGCCAGCAGCGAGCCCGGGGGGTCCTACGAG.

Points on this clone: The read finishes 3 residues shy of the CDR3 end, and the germline J gene is used to complete it. The chain has TRBV20-1 and TRBJ2-7; possible D gene TRBD2, 5 bases. CDR1 and CDR2 from the germline V gene are DFQATT and SNEGSKA (reference sequence). Trimming took 0 bases from V and 1 from J, leaving 16 bases between them. This CDR3 has 16 residues. CDR3 bases read: TGCAGTGCTAGAGATCGGGGAAACTGGGCTTCCTACGAG. Amino acids: CSARDRGNWASYE. The entire CDR3 reads CSARDRGNWASYEQYF.

For this clone: The observed sequence ends 3 residues before the CDR3 terminus, with the missing tail filled in from the germline J gene. V gene TRBV10-3 combines with J gene TRBJ2-3; 8 nucleotides agree with TRBD1. CDR1 is ENHRY and CDR2 is SYGVKD in the germline V gene. V trimming: 7 bases; J trimming: 0 bases; junction bases outside the gene matches: 9. The CDR3 spans 16 residues. The DNA read from the CDR3 is TGTGCCATCACCTCAGGACAGGGCCAGAGCACAGATACG. Protein product: CAITSGQGQSTDT. The entire CDR3 is CAITSGQGQSTDTQYF.

About this clone: With the read ending 3 residues before the CDR3 end, the germline J gene is used to fill in that end. This chain joins TRBV6-1 and TRBJ2-7, with a weak D call TRBD2 (6 bases). V shed 2 bases and J shed 4 bases, with 6 bases lying between them. CDR1 is MNHNS, CDR2 SASEGT, per germline. This CDR3 comprises 12 residues. This chain's CDR3 is CASSERGYEQYF. The part of the CDR3 DNA that was read is TGTGCCAGCAGTGAACGGGGGTACGAG.

As to this clone: The CDR3 end falls 3 residues outside the read, so it is completed with the germline J gene. The gene calls are TRBV5-1 and TRBJ2-5, with D unresolved. V lost 0 bases to trimming and J lost 4 bases, with 10 bases between them. The CDR3 totals 14 residues. The germline V gene encodes CDR1 SGHRS and CDR2 YFSETQ. CDR3 DNA (partial): TGCGCCAGCAGCTTGGTGTCACCTACAGAGACC. This gives the protein CASSLVSPTET. The full CDR3 protein reads CASSLVSPTETQYF.